The rows below give T cell receptor beta chains drawn from one sample of a study of OX40 agonist ivuxolimab in advanced cancers. Profiled with immunoSEQ multiplex PCR; TCRdb holds only in-frame clones, not every one. The data hold about 70,000 clones, with roughly three quarters observed a single time. The material sequenced was CD4+ or CD8+ T cells sorted from blood, taken in a trial of the OX40 agonist ivuxolimab. Receptors were obtained from an adult with an advanced solid tumor such as melanoma, head and neck, liver or kidney cancer. CDR3s include the opening cysteine and the closing phenylalanine or tryptophan.

cdr3_aa j_call v_call cdr3_length
CASSEPAGSSPLHF TRBJ1-6 TRBV6-1 14
CASSLGDRNTEAFF TRBJ1-1 TRBV5-6 14
CASSLGQIQETQYF TRBJ2-5 TRBV11-3 14
CASRRAQGEQYF TRBJ2-7 TRBV25-1 12
CASSYGGSSTDTQYF TRBJ2-3 TRBV2 15
CASPPQRRGYGYTF TRBJ1-2 TRBV23-1 14
CASSIRHQSSYEQYF TRBJ2-7 TRBV19 15
CASSYSASYTEAFF TRBJ1-1 TRBV6-6 14
CAWSVRGSTYNEQFF TRBJ2-1 TRBV30 15
CASSASGSEKLFF TRBJ1-4 TRBV2 13
CASSQELGQGNSPLHF TRBJ1-6 TRBV19 16
CASSANPRLAGVYEQYF TRBJ2-7 TRBV9 17
CASIKGQAGDSDEQYF TRBJ2-7 TRBV6-6 16
CASSQAWVSLNTEAFF TRBJ1-1 TRBV14 16
CASSLYRGYTEAFF TRBJ1-1 TRBV27 14
CASSQVFGWGNTEAFF TRBJ1-1 TRBV14 16
CASSLILTRGTDTQYF TRBJ2-3 TRBV5-4 16
CASSLGGTNTGELFF TRBJ2-2 TRBV5-1 15
CASSVPQTGQETQYF TRBJ2-5 TRBV5-4 15
CASTLFPGVSYGYTF TRBJ1-2 TRBV6-1 15
CASSKTTTGLGEKLFF TRBJ1-4 TRBV9 16
CASSTGTSGLAKNIQYF TRBJ2-4 TRBV5-1 17
CASSYVDGNEKLFF TRBJ1-4 TRBV2 14
CASSLTGGDQPQHF TRBJ1-5 TRBV7-8 14
CASSLEVATRVGTQYF TRBJ2-5 TRBV7-2 16
CASSEDGSDRNEQFF TRBJ2-1 TRBV19 15
CASSPTSGGDQPQHF TRBJ1-5 TRBV7-9 15
CASSQVSTGELFF TRBJ2-2 TRBV4-2 13
CASSSTATTYEQYF TRBJ2-7 TRBV5-1 14
CASSFQGVYNEQFF TRBJ2-1 TRBV5-4 14
CASSQDWGAFQDYGYTF TRBJ1-2 TRBV4-1 17
CASRPASGFYNEQFF TRBJ2-1 TRBV7-2 15
CASSLGLAGLYNEQFF TRBJ2-1 TRBV7-9 16
CASSRRGFEGGELFF TRBJ2-2 TRBV7-2 15
CASSLTSDRSIADYNEQFF TRBJ2-1 TRBV7-3 19
CASSENEVTGELFF TRBJ2-2 TRBV2 14
CASSLTGGYEQYF TRBJ2-7 TRBV11-3 13
CASSIAPPWPQHF TRBJ1-5 TRBV19 13
CSVASGGGLQETQYF TRBJ2-5 TRBV29-1 15
CSAGNQEAFF TRBJ1-1 TRBV29-1 10
CASSTGTVSYEQYF TRBJ2-7 TRBV7-6 14
CASIGGTGNFDGYTF TRBJ1-2 TRBV7-9 15
CASSRDIGYTF TRBJ1-2 TRBV7-9 11
CASSYVGGPKNIQYF TRBJ2-4 TRBV6-8 15
CASSNPEGYEQYF TRBJ2-7 TRBV21-1 13
CSVGELGTGGTGELFF TRBJ2-2 TRBV29-1 16
CASSLVPETQYF TRBJ2-5 TRBV11-3 12
CAISESRGNTEAFF TRBJ1-1 TRBV10-3 14
CSVFNPAGAQHF TRBJ1-5 TRBV29-1 12
CAISESRDTEAFF TRBJ1-1 TRBV10-3 13